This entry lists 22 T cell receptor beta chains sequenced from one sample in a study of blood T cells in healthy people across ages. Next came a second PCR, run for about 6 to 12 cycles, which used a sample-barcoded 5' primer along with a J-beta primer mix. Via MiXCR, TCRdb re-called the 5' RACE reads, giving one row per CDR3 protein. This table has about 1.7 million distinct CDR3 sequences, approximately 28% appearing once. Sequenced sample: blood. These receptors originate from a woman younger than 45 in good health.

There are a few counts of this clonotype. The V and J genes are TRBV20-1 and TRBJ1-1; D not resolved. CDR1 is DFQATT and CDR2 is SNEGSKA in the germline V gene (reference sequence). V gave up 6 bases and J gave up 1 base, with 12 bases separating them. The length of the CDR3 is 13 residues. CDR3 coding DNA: TGCAGTGCCCCCGGAGAGCAGAACACTGAAGCTTTCTTT. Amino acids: CSAPGEQNTEAFF.

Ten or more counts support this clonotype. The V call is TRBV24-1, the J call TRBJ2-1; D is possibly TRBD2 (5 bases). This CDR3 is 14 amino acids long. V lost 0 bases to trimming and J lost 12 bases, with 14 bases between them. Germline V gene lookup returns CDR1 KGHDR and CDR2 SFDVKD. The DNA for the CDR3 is TGTGCCACCAGTGATTTGGCTAGCCCCGGTGGGCAGTTCTTC. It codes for CATSDLASPGGQFF.

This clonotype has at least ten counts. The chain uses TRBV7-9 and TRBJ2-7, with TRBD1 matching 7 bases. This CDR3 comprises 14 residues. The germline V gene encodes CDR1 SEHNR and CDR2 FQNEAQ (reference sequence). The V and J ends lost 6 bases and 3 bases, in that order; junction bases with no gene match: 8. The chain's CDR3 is CASSFRQGSYEQYF. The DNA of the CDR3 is TGTGCCAGCAGTTTCCGACAGGGTAGCTACGAGCAGTACTTC.

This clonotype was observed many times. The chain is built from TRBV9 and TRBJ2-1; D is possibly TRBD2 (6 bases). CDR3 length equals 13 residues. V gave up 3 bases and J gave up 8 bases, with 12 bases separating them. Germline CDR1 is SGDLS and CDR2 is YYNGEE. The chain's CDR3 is CASSGGWEDEQFF. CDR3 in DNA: TGTGCCAGCAGCGGGGGCTGGGAGGATGAGCAGTTCTTC.

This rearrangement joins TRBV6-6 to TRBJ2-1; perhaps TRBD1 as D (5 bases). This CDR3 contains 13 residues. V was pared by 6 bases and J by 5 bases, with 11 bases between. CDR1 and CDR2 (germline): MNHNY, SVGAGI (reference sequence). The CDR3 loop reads CASRSRVDNEQFF. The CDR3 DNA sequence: TGTGCCAGCAGGTCCAGGGTGGACAATGAGCAGTTCTTC.

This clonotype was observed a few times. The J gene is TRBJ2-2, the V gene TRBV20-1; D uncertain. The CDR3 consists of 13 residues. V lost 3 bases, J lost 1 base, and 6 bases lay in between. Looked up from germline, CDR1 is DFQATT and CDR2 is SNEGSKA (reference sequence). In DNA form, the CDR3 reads TGCAGTGCTAGGGTAGGGAACACCGGGGAGCTGTTTTTT. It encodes CSARVGNTGELFF.

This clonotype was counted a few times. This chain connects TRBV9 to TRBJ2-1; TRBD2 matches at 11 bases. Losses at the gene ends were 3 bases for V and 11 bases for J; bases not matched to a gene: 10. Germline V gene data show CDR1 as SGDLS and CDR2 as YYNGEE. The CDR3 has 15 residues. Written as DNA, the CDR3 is TGTGCCAGCAGCGGACCGGGACTAGCGGCCCCTAAGCAGTTCTTC. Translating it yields CASSGPGLAAPKQFF. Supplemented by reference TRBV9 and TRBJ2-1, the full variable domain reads DSGVTQTPKHLITATGQRVTLRCSPRSGDLSVYWYQQSLDQGLQFLIQYYNGEERAKGNILERFSAQQFPDLHSELNLSSLELGDSALYFCASSGPGLAAPKQFFGPGTRLTVL.

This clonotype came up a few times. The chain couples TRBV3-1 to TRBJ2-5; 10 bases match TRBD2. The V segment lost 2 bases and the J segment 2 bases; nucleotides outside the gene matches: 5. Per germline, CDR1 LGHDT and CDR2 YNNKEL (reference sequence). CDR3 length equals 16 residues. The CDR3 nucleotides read TGTGCCAGCAGCCAACAGCGGGGGGGCCAGCAAGAGACCCAGTACTTC. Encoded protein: CASSQQRGGQQETQYF.

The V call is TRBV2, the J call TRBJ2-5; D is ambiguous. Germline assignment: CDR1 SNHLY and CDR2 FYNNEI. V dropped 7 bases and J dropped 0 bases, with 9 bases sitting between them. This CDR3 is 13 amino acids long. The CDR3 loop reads CASIGSYQETQYF. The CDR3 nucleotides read TGTGCCAGCATAGGCAGCTACCAAGAGACCCAGTACTTC.

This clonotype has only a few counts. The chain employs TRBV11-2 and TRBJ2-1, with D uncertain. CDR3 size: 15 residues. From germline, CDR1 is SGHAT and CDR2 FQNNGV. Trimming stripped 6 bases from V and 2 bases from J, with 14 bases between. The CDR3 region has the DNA TGTGCCAGCAGAATCGACGGCAATACCTACAATGAGCAGTTCTTC. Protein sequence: CASRIDGNTYNEQFF. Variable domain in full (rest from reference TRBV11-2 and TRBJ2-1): EAGVAQSPRYKIIEKRQSVAFWCNPISGHATLYWYQQILGQGPKLLIQFQNNGVVDDSQLPKDRFSAERLKGVDSTLKIQPAKLEDSAVYLCASRIDGNTYNEQFFGPGTRLTVL.

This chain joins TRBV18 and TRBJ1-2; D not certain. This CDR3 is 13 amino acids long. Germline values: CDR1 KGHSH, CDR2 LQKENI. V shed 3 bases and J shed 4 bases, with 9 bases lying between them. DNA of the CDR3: TGTGCCAGCTCACCCGATCCCCTCTATGGCTACACCTTC. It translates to CASSPDPLYGYTF.

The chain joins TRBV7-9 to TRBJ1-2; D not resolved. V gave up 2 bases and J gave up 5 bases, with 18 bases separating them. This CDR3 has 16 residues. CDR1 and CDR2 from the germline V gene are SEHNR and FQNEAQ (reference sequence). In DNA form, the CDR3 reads TGTGCCAGCAGCTTATCGCCGTCCGCATCGAGATATGGCTACACCTTC. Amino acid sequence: CASSLSPSASRYGYTF.

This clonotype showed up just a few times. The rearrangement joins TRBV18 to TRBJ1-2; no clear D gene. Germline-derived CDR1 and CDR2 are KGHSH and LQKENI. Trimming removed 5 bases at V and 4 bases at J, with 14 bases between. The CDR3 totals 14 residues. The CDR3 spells CASSEGSLTYGYTF. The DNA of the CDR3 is TGTGCCAGCTCAGAAGGAAGTCTAACCTATGGCTACACCTTC.

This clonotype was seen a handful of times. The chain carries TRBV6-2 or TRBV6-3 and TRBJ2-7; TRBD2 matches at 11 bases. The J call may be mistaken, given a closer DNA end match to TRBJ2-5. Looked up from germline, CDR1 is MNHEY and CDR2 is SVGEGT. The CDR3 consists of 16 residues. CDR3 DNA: TGTGCCAGCAGTTACTCTCCTAGCGGGAGGTTGAAGACCCAGTACTTC. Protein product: CASSYSPSGRLKTQYF.

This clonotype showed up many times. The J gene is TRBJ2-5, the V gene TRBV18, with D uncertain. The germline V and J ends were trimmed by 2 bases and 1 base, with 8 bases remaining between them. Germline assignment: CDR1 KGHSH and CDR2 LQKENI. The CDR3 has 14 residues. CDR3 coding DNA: TGTGCCAGCTCACCAAGTCCAGGCCAAGAGACCCAGTACTTC. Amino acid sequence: CASSPSPGQETQYF.

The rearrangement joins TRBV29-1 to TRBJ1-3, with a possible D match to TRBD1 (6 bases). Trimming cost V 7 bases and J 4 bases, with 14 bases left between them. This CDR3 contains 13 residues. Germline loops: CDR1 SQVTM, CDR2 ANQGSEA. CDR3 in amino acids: CSADIGGGNTIYF. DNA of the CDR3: TGCAGCGCCGATATCGGGGGCGGAAACACCATATATTTT.

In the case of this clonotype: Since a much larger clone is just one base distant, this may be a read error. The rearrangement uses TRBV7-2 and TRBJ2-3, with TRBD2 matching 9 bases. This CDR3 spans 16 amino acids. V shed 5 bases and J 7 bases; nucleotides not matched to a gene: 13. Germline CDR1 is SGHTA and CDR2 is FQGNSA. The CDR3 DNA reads TGTGCCAGCAGCGCGTCCTCTAGCGGGAAGAGTAATACGCAGTATTTT. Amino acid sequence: CASSASSSGKSNTQYF.

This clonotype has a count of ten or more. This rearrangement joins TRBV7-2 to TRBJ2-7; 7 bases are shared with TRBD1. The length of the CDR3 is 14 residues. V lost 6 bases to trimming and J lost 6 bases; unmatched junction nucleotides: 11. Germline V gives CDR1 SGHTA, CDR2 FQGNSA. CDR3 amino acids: CASSQQGSLVEQYF. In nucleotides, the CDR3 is TGTGCCAGCAGTCAACAGGGGTCACTCGTCGAGCAGTACTTC.

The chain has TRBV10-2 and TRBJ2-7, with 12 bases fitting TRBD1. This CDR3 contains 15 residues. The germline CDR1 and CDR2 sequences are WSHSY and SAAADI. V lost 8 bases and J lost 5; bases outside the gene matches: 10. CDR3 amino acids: CASRTQGQGANEQYF. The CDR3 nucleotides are TGCGCCAGCCGAACCCAGGGACAGGGGGCGAACGAGCAGTACTTC.

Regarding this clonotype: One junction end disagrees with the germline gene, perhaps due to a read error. DNA of the CDR3: TGCGCCAGCAGCTTGGGATGGGGACAGGGGAGGAGAGAGGCCCAGTACTTC. Protein product: CASSLGWGQGRREAQYF. The rearrangement uses TRBV5-1 and TRBJ2-5, with TRBD1 matching 10 bases. The CDR3 sequence is 17 residues long. CDR1 SGHRS and CDR2 YFSETQ come from the germline V gene.

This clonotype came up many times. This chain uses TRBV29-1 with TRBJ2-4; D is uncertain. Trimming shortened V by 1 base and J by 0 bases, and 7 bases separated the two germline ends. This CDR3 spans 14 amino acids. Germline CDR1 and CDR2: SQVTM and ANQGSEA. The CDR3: CSVEVSEAKNIQYF. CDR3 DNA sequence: TGCAGCGTTGAAGTTTCGGAAGCCAAAAACATTCAGTACTTC.

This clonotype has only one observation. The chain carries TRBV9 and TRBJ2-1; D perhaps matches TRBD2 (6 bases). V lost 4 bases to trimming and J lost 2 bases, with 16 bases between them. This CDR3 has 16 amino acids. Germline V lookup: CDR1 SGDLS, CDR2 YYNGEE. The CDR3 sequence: CASSPPSTGAYNEQFF. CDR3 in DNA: TGTGCCAGCAGCCCTCCCTCGACGGGAGCCTACAATGAGCAGTTCTTC.